The rows below give T cell receptor beta chains drawn from one sample of a study of CD8+CD57+ T cells in acquired aplastic anemia. TCRdb called the reads again in MiXCR, with one record for every CDR3 protein. The table records 95,000 to 120,000 distinct CDR3 sequences, approximately 48% of them present only once. Sequencing was carried out using sorted CD4+, CD8+, or CD8+CD57+ T cells (not recorded which) from PBMCs. Receptor source: a human donor in good health, serving as a control. Each CDR3 is given with its conserved first and last residue. The D gene is left open where the match is weak. Expanded clones get a size class; other rows say once, few or many, or leave the size out.

TRBJ2-2 . . TRBV20-1 TGCAGTGCTAGCGAGACATACGGTCCCGGGGGGCCGTTTTTT CSASETYGPGGPFF
TRBJ2-1 . . TRBV29-1 TGCAGCGTAGGGGACGGGGGTCAGAGCTCCTACAATGAGCAGTTCTTC CSVGDGGQSSYNEQFF
TRBJ2-3 . . TRBV25-1 TGTGCCAGCAGCGGGGCGGTAAGCACTAGTCCCGATACGCAGTATTTT CASSGAVSTSPDTQYF
TRBJ1-5 . many TRBV6-1 TGTGCCAGCAGCCCGGACGGGGTTGGACAGCCCCAGCATTTT CASSPDGVGQPQHF
TRBJ2-2 TRBD1 . TRBV19 TGTGCCAGCAAAAGGGACAGGGGATCCCCCGGGGAGCTGTTTTTT CASKRDRGSPGELFF
TRBJ2-3 TRBD2 many TRBV29-1 TGCAGCGAGGGGACTAGCGGGGGGACAGATACGCAGTATTTT CSEGTSGGTDTQYF
TRBJ1-5 . many TRBV6-4 TGTGCCAGCAGTGCAGGGAGGATTCCTAGCAATCAGCCCCAGCATTTT CASSAGRIPSNQPQHF
TRBJ1-5 TRBD1 many TRBV7-6 TGTGCCAGCAGCGCGGCCGGGACAGGGGGACAGCATTTT CASSAAGTGGQHF
TRBJ1-1 TRBD1 many TRBV6-1 TGTGCCAGCAATGACAGGGAGAACACTGAAGCTTTCTTT CASNDRENTEAFF
TRBJ2-5 TRBD2 . TRBV29-1 TGCAGCGTTTTAACTAGCGGGGGGGGCATACAAGAGACCCAGTACTTC CSVLTSGGGIQETQYF
TRBJ1-5 . once TRBV19 TGTGCCAGTAAGGGGAACTGGGATCAGCCCCAGCATTTT CASKGNWDQPQHF
TRBJ1-5 TRBD1 . TRBV25-1 TGTGCCAGCGCGACAGGGACCAATCAGCCCCAGCATTTT CASATGTNQPQHF
TRBJ1-2 . . TRBV19 TGTGCCAGTAGTAAAAGCAGGGGCAACTATGGCTACACCTTC CASSKSRGNYGYTF
TRBJ1-2 TRBD1 . TRBV7-9 TGTGCCAGCAGCCAATTCCCAGGGGGCGATCACGGCTACACCTTC CASSQFPGGDHGYTF
TRBJ2-3 . many TRBV5-6 TGTGCCAGCAGCGCCGGGGAGGTTACGCAGTATTTT CASSAGEVTQYF
TRBJ2-1 TRBD2 many TRBV9 TGTGCCAGCAGCGGACCTAGCGGGGGTTATGATGAGCAGTTCTTC CASSGPSGGYDEQFF
TRBJ2-5 . . TRBV25-1 TGTGCCAGCAGTGAATACTTGGACAGCCAAGAGACCCAGTACTTC CASSEYLDSQETQYF
TRBJ1-1 . few TRBV12-3/TRBV12-4 TGTGCCAGCAGGGGGACTGAAGCTTTCTTT CASRGTEAFF
TRBJ1-5 TRBD1 . TRBV7-6 TGTGCCAGCAGTGCAGGGGGCCGACAGCCCCAGCATTTT CASSAGGRQPQHF
TRBJ1-1 . once TRBV5-1 TGCGCCAGCAGCTTCCAAACAGGGAACACTGAAGCTTTCTTT CASSFQTGNTEAFF
TRBJ2-5 . many TRBV7-9 TGTGCCAGCAGCCGAGAGGGGTACCAAGAGACCCAGTACTTC CASSREGYQETQYF
TRBJ1-1 . once TRBV20-1 TGCAGTGCTACAGGGGTAGGTGTGAACACTGAAGCTTTCTTT CSATGVGVNTEAFF
TRBJ2-1 TRBD2 many TRBV6-2/TRBV6-3 TGTGCCAGCAGCCCTTCGACTAGCGTGGATGAGCAGTTCTTC CASSPSTSVDEQFF
TRBJ1-6 . many TRBV19 TGTGCCAGTAGTATAGAGGCTTTTACCGATTCACCCCTCCACTTT CASSIEAFTDSPLHF
TRBJ1-5 . . TRBV7-3 TGTGCCAGCAGCTTTGACGGCAATCAGCCCCAGCATTTT CASSFDGNQPQHF
TRBJ2-1 . many TRBV7-9 TGTGCCAGCAGCCCCCAGGCGGGGGCGTCCTACAATGAGCAGTTCTTC CASSPQAGASYNEQFF
TRBJ2-7 . . TRBV7-7 TGTGCTAGCAGCTACCGTCGGACTCTGACCTACGAGCAGTACTTC CASSYRRTLTYEQYF
TRBJ1-2 TRBD1 many TRBV30 TGTGCCTGGAGCACAGGGGCCTTCTATGGCTACACCTTC CAWSTGAFYGYTF
TRBJ1-5 . . TRBV5-1 TGCGCCAGCAGCTCACTAGAGACAGATACGCAGCATTTT CASSSLETDTQHF
TRBJ1-5 TRBD1 . TRBV19 TGTGCCAGCAGAGACAGGGGAAGGGGCAATCAGCCCCAGCATTTT CASRDRGRGNQPQHF
TRBJ2-1 TRBD2 many TRBV4-2 TGTGCCAGCAGCCAAGCGGGACTAGCTGATAGCTACAATGAGCAGTTCTTC CASSQAGLADSYNEQFF
TRBJ2-7 . once TRBV15 TGTGCCACCAGCAGAGAGAGAGATTCCTACGAGCAGTACTTC CATSRERDSYEQYF
TRBJ1-6 . many TRBV5-5 TGTGCCAGCAGCTACGGGACGGTAAATTCACCCCTCCACTTT CASSYGTVNSPLHF
TRBJ1-2 TRBD1 . TRBV6-4 TGTGCCAACAGTGACTCAGGCGGGACAGGGGTCTATGGCTACACCTTC CANSDSGGTGVYGYTF
TRBJ1-1 . . TRBV29-1 TGCAGCGTTGAACTCCTAAACACTGAAGCTTTCTTT CSVELLNTEAFF
TRBJ1-1 . many TRBV14 TGTGCCAGCAGCCAACAGGGTTGGACTGAAGCTTTCTTT CASSQQGWTEAFF
TRBJ2-3 TRBD1 . TRBV29-1 TGCAGCGTTGACCGGGACAGGGGGGCGTATTTT CSVDRDRGAYF
TRBJ2-7 TRBD2 . TRBV2 TGTGCCAGCAGTGAGGGAGGGGCTTCCTCCTACGAGCAGTACTTC CASSEGGASSYEQYF
TRBJ1-2 . . TRBV19 TGTGCCAGTAGTATGGACAGATTAAACTATGGCTACACCTTC CASSMDRLNYGYTF
TRBJ2-1 TRBD1 . TRBV25-1 TGTGCCAGCAGCCAAGGCCTCGGGACAGGGTTGTCCTACAATGAGCAGTTCTTC CASSQGLGTGLSYNEQFF
TRBJ1-5 . . TRBV24-1 TGTGCCACCAGTGATGGGATCAAGCCCCAGCATTTT CATSDGIKPQHF
TRBJ1-1 . . TRBV29-1 TGCAGCGTTTATTCGGGGCCCAACACGAACACTGAAGCTTTCTTT CSVYSGPNTNTEAFF
TRBJ2-1 . . TRBV24-1 TGTGCCACCAGTGATCGGAGCAATGAGCAGTTCTTC CATSDRSNEQFF
TRBJ2-3 TRBD2 many TRBV5-1 TGCGCCAGCAGCCAAATAGCGGGGGGGCAGACAGATACGCAGTATTTT CASSQIAGGQTDTQYF
TRBJ2-7 . many TRBV6-5 TGTGCCAGCAGTTACTCTCGGGGCTACGAGCAGTACTTC CASSYSRGYEQYF
TRBJ2-1 . . TRBV2 TGTGCCAGCAGAGCGGTATCCTACAATGAGCAGTTCTTC CASRAVSYNEQFF
TRBJ1-5 . once TRBV19 TGTGCCAGTACCCCCCGCACGACTGGGGGATCGGTGGGCAATCAGCCCCAGCATTTT CASTPRTTGGSVGNQPQHF
TRBJ2-5 . many TRBV7-3 TGTGCCAGCAGCCAAAAGCGTGGAGAGACCCAGTACTTC CASSQKRGETQYF
TRBJ2-2 . few TRBV10-3 TGTGCCATCAGTCGGGGGGCTGCGAACACCGGGGAGCTGTTTTTT CAISRGAANTGELFF
TRBJ2-7 . . TRBV29-1 TGCAGCGTTGCCAGGGACTACGAGCAGTACTTC CSVARDYEQYF
TRBJ1-2 TRBD1 many TRBV7-6 TGTGCCAGCAGCTTAGAGACGGACAGGGCCGCCAACTATGGCTACACCTTC CASSLETDRAANYGYTF
TRBJ1-1 . many TRBV5-1 TGCGCCAGCAGCGCGGGACAAATGAACACTGAAGCTTTCTTT CASSAGQMNTEAFF